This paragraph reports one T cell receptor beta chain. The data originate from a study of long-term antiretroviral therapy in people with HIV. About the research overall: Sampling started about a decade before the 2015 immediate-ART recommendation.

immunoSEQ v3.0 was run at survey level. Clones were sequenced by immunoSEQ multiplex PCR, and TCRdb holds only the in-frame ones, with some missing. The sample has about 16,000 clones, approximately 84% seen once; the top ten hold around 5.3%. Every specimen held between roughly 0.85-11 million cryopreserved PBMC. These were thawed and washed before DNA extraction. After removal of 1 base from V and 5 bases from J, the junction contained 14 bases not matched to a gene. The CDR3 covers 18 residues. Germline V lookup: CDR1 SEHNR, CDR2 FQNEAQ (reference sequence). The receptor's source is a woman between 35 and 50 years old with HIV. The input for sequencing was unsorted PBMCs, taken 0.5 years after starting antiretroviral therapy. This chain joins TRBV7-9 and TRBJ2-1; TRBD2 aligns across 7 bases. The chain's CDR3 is CASSLELRLWGRDNEQFF. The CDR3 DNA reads TGTGCCAGCAGCTTAGAACTACGTCTTTGGGGGAGGGACAATGAGCAGTTCTTC. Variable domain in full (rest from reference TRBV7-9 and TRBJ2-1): DTGVSQNPRHKITKRGQNVTFRCDPISEHNRLYWYRQTLGQGPEFLTYFQNEAQLEKSRLLSDRFSAERPKGSFSTLEIQRTEQGDSAMYLCASSLELRLWGRDNEQFFGPGTRLTVL.